This TCR beta chain emerged from a study of shared clonotypes between healthy human individuals. Every contributor of samples was a Caucasian grown-up residing in Nashville, Tennessee. Splitting of CD4+ cells produced CD45RA+ naive and CD45RA-negative memory subsets. Original processing methods: There were no quality scores in the junction-only immunoSEQ sequences, so filtering differed. Generated by immunoSEQ multiplex PCR, the TCRdb table keeps only in-frame clones and is missing some. V and J calls and clone size are given by that table; D and trimming were obtained from the DNA. The table includes approximately 1,500,000 clones, nearly 99% detected once. Trimming removed 4 bases from V and 0 bases from J, with 16 bases in between. CDR3 length equals 16 residues. Germline loops: CDR1 SGHRS, CDR2 YFSETQ.

The source is a man aged 30 to 39 in good health. The chain couples TRBV5-1 to TRBJ1-2; D ambiguous. Material: naive CD4+ T cells sorted from blood. As for subset: CD45RA+ positively selected. CDR3 sequence: CASSTVGRPTNYGYTF. The CDR3 DNA is TGCGCCAGCAGCACAGTTGGGAGGCCTACTAACTATGGCTACACCTTC.